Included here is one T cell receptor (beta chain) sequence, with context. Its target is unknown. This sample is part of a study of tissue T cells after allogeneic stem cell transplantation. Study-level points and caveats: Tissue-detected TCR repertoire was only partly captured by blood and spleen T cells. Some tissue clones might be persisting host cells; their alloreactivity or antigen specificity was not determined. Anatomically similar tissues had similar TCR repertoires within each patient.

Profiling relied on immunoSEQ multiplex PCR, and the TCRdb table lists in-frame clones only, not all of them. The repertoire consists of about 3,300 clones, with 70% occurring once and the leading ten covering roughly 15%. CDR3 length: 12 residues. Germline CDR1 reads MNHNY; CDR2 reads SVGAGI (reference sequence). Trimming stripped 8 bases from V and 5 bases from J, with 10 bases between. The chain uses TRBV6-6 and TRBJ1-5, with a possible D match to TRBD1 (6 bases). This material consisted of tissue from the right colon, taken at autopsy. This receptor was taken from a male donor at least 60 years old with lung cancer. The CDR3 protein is CASRSGDQPQHF. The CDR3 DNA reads TGTGCCAGCCGGTCAGGGGATCAGCCCCAGCATTTT.